This T cell receptor beta chain was found in a study of Ad26.COV2.S vaccination and SARS-CoV-2 variants. Study conclusions and caveats: Participants in the vaccine arm had higher spike-specific TCR breadth; placebo recipients had lower. Breadth, reportedly substantial, characterized the spike-specific CD8+ and CD4+ T cell responses after vaccination. Breadth of non-spike TCRs did not differ between vaccinees and placebo recipients. Analyses of TCR breadth and depth may have underestimated total T cell responses.

Per germline, CDR1 MNHEY and CDR2 SMNVEV (reference sequence). With 3 bases removed from V and 4 bases from J, the gap between germline ends came to 13 bases. The CDR3 covers 15 residues. The count of this clone is one. The target antigen is unknown. Only in-frame clones appear in the TCRdb table, and some are missing; sequencing was by immunoSEQ multiplex PCR. Here the sample spans approximately 340,000 clones, around 90% being singletons. This material consisted of peripheral blood, taken after recovery from COVID-19. The J gene is TRBJ1-3, the V gene TRBV27; no reliable D call. The receptor was derived from a human donor who had recovered from COVID-19. The CDR3 protein is CASSLGKGSGNTIYF. Here the CDR3 DNA reads TGTGCCAGCAGTTTGGGGAAGGGATCCGGAAACACCATATATTTT.